This is a list of T cell receptor beta chains from one sample in a study of T cell repertoires in cytomegalovirus infection. TCRdb re-analysed the reads in MiXCR, keeping a single row per CDR3 protein. Among 300,000 to 400,000 distinct CDR3 sequences listed, 9.5% were seen once. The sequenced material came from PBMCs. The receptors derive from a human donor in good health (CMV status not recorded). Some clones in this sample may be carry-over from other donors' samples. Both conserved end residues are part of each CDR3. The order of the fields is CDR3 protein, CDR3 DNA, clone size, V gene, D gene, J gene. D genes are given only for firm matches. Clone size, where shown, is once, few, many, or a class for clones that have expanded.

CASSWGVSLDEQYF,TGTGCCAGCAGCTGGGGCGTCAGCTTGGACGAGCAGTACTTC,.,TRBV7-2,.,TRBJ2-7
CASSLQRDTGELFF,TGTGCCAGCAGCTTACAGCGGGACACCGGGGAGCTGTTTTTT,many,TRBV7-2,.,TRBJ2-2
CASSLRSWGGTGELFF,TGTGCCAGCAGCTTACGGTCCTGGGGAGGGACCGGGGAGCTGTTTTTT,few,TRBV7-2,TRBD2,TRBJ2-2
CASTRNSGANVLTF,TGTGCCAGCACGAGAAACTCTGGGGCCAACGTCCTGACTTTC,.,TRBV2,.,TRBJ2-6
CASSLEAGAGDEQFF,TGTGCCAGCAGCTTAGAAGCCGGGGCGGGTGATGAGCAGTTCTTC,few,TRBV7-2,.,TRBJ2-1
CASSSMEPTDTQYF,TGCGCCAGCAGCTCTATGGAGCCCACAGATACGCAGTATTTT,few,TRBV5-1,.,TRBJ2-3
CASSTQGSGIQYF,TGTGCCAGCAGCACACAGGGGAGCGGCATTCAGTACTTC,many,TRBV7-2,TRBD1,TRBJ2-4
CSARDAASGVNEQYF,TGCAGTGCTAGAGATGCCGCTAGCGGGGTTAACGAGCAGTACTTC,many,TRBV20-1,TRBD2,TRBJ2-7
CASSVEGQGRNEQFF,TGTGCCAGCAGCGTAGAGGGACAGGGGAGAAATGAGCAGTTCTTC,.,TRBV9,TRBD1,TRBJ2-1
CASSLGGFGSPQHF,TGTGCCAGCAGCTTAGGGGGTTTCGGGTCGCCCCAGCATTTT,few,TRBV7-2,.,TRBJ1-5
CATSRDGGGELFF,TGTGCCACCAGCAGAGATGGGGGCGGGGAGCTGTTTTTT,few,TRBV15,.,TRBJ2-2
CASSRGGVRLQETQYF,TGTGCCAGCAGCCGGGGAGGGGTTCGTCTCCAAGAGACCCAGTACTTC,many,TRBV5-5,TRBD2,TRBJ2-5
CASSQAYGSGRRSPLHF,TGCGCCAGCAGCCAAGCCTACGGGTCCGGTCGGCGGTCACCCCTCCACTTT,few,TRBV4-3,.,TRBJ1-6
CSARQTHSSNYGYTF,TGCAGTGCTAGACAGACACACTCTTCTAACTATGGCTACACCTTC,.,TRBV20-1,.,TRBJ1-2
CASSRGPGYTF,TGTGCCAGCAGCCGAGGACCCGGCTACACCTTC,many,TRBV7-2,.,TRBJ1-2
CASSYRSGRAQNEQFF,TGTGCCAGCAGTTACCGGAGCGGGAGGGCCCAGAATGAGCAGTTCTTC,few,TRBV6-2/TRBV6-3,TRBD2,TRBJ2-1
CSARDPPETQYF,TGCAGTGCTAGAGATCCCCCAGAGACCCAGTACTTC,.,TRBV20-1,.,TRBJ2-5
CASSRGTSGSVIQYF,TGTGCCAGCAGCCGGGGGACTAGCGGGAGTGTCATTCAGTACTTC,few,TRBV7-9,TRBD2,TRBJ2-4
CASSFNMYEQYF,TGTGCCAGCAGCTTTAACATGTACGAGCAGTACTTC,few,TRBV7-9,.,TRBJ2-7
CASSLEETGTSFDEQFF,TGTGCCAGCAGCTTAGAGGAAACCGGGACCAGCTTCGATGAGCAGTTCTTC,many,TRBV7-9,.,TRBJ2-1
CASDQGVGEQFF,TGTGCCAGCGATCAAGGGGTTGGTGAGCAGTTCTTC,few,TRBV19,.,TRBJ2-1
CASSLGFGQDSPLHF,TGTGCCAGCAGCTTAGGATTTGGGCAGGATTCACCCCTCCACTTT,.,TRBV7-9,.,TRBJ1-6
CASNPDRATSYEQYF,TGTGCCAGCAACCCGGACAGGGCAACCTCCTACGAGCAGTACTTC,once,TRBV6-6,TRBD1,TRBJ2-7
CATSESLGRSCAYEQYF,TGTGCCACCAGTGAATCTTTAGGACGGTCCTGCGCCTACGAGCAGTACTTC,few,TRBV24-1,.,TRBJ2-7
CASNRDSTDTQYF,TGTGCCAGCAACCGGGATTCCACAGATACGCAGTATTTT,.,TRBV7-4,.,TRBJ2-3
CASVGQENYNEQFF,TGTGCCAGCGTGGGACAGGAGAATTACAATGAGCAGTTCTTC,many,TRBV7-2,TRBD1,TRBJ2-1
CASSLGGNTDTQYF,TGTGCCAGCAGCTTAGGTGGCAACACAGATACGCAGTATTTT,many,TRBV7-6,.,TRBJ2-3
CASSVDKGNEKLFF,TGTGCCAGCAGCGTTGACAAGGGTAATGAAAAACTGTTTTTT,.,TRBV9,.,TRBJ1-4
CASSSRLEGSNEQFF,TGTGCCAGCAGCTCCCGTTTGGAGGGAAGCAATGAGCAGTTCTTC,many,TRBV7-6,.,TRBJ2-1
CASGLVGGSTDTQYF,TGTGCTAGTGGTTTGGTAGGGGGGAGCACAGATACGCAGTATTTT,.,TRBV12-5,.,TRBJ2-3
CASSVDRGATYEQYF,TGTGCCAGCAGCGTAGATCGGGGGGCGACCTACGAGCAGTACTTC,.,TRBV9,.,TRBJ2-7
CASSATATNEKLFF,TGTGCCAGCAGCGCGACAGCAACTAATGAAAAACTGTTTTTT,.,TRBV9,.,TRBJ1-4
CASSPPVSYNSPLHF,TGTGCCAGCAGCCCCCCGGTGTCCTATAATTCACCCCTCCACTTT,many,TRBV7-6,.,TRBJ1-6
CASSYSRRRANTGELFF,TGTGCCAGCAGTTACTCGAGACGACGGGCGAACACCGGGGAGCTGTTTTTT,few,TRBV6-2/TRBV6-3,.,TRBJ2-2
CASSAGQTWTEAFF,TGTGCCAGCAGCGCGGGACAGACGTGGACTGAAGCTTTCTTT,many,TRBV11-1,TRBD1,TRBJ1-1
CASSLEGFLLSYEQYF,TGTGCCAGCAGCTTAGAGGGTTTCCTGCTCTCCTACGAGCAGTACTTC,many,TRBV7-2,.,TRBJ2-7
CSVAPGRITDTQYF,TGCAGCGTAGCTCCAGGGAGGATTACAGATACGCAGTATTTT,many,TRBV29-1,.,TRBJ2-3
CSARRDPGYNEQFF,TGCAGTGCTAGGCGGGACCCCGGGTACAATGAGCAGTTCTTC,few,TRBV20-1,.,TRBJ2-1
CASSLSIAGGPQNEQYF,TGTGCCAGCAGTTTGTCCATAGCGGGAGGGCCTCAGAACGAGCAGTACTTC,many,TRBV7-6,TRBD2,TRBJ2-7
CASSLKSGTVYNQPQHF,TGTGCCAGCAGTTTAAAATCCGGGACAGTATACAATCAGCCCCAGCATTTT,many,TRBV27,TRBD1,TRBJ1-5
CASSSTRGVGTEAFF,TGTGCCAGCAGCTCAACAAGGGGAGTGGGAACTGAAGCTTTCTTT,many,TRBV7-3,.,TRBJ1-1
CASSRPTGGIHGYTF,TGTGCCAGCAGCCGACCGACAGGGGGCATCCATGGCTACACCTTC,.,TRBV7-8,TRBD1,TRBJ1-2
CASSFITGRGTEAFF,TGTGCCAGCAGCTTTATTACAGGCCGGGGGACTGAAGCTTTCTTT,many,TRBV7-2,.,TRBJ1-1
CASLGRESYGYTF,TGTGCCAGTTTGGGGAGGGAGTCGTATGGCTACACCTTC,few,TRBV28,.,TRBJ1-2
CASRKSPALNEQFF,TGTGCCAGCAGAAAAAGCCCCGCGCTCAATGAGCAGTTCTTC,many,TRBV12-3/TRBV12-4,.,TRBJ2-1
CATSEGRGITGELFF,TGTGCCACCAGTGAGGGCAGGGGGATCACCGGGGAGCTGTTTTTT,.,TRBV24-1,TRBD1,TRBJ2-2
CASSFGQNEGPNEKLFF,TGTGCCAGCAGCTTCGGCCAGAATGAGGGCCCCAATGAAAAACTGTTTTTT,many,TRBV7-6,.,TRBJ1-4
CASSFFPRLTGLAGSQETQYF,TGTGCCAGCAGCTTCTTTCCACGACTCACTGGACTAGCGGGGTCTCAAGAGACCCAGTACTTC,many,TRBV7-8,TRBD2,TRBJ2-5
CASSLGGESNQPQHF,TGTGCCAGCAGTTTAGGAGGGGAGAGCAATCAGCCCCAGCATTTT,.,TRBV12-3/TRBV12-4,.,TRBJ1-5
CASSRLALGETQYF,TGTGCCAGTAGCAGACTAGCCTTGGGAGAGACCCAGTACTTC,few,TRBV19,TRBD2,TRBJ2-5
CATSRALSQDRTYEQYF,TGTGCCACCAGCAGAGCCCTCTCACAAGATAGGACCTACGAGCAGTACTTC,few,TRBV15,.,TRBJ2-7